Presented here are 28 T cell receptor beta chains from one specimen sequenced in a study of T-cell reconstitution after alpha-beta-depleted transplantation in children. Using unique molecular identifiers, the investigators prepared the TCRbeta library. TCRdb ran MiXCR on the PCR reads and lists one entry per CDR3 protein. The sample carries some 500,000 distinct CDR3 sequences, 32% recorded once. The sequenced sample was PBMCs from the stem cell graft donor, obtained from the stem cell graft. The receptors stem from a human donor who donated a stem cell graft to a child with aplastic anemia.

The V call is TRBV20-1, the J call TRBJ2-1; D may be TRBD2 (7 bases). This CDR3 has 14 amino acids. The V end lost 4 bases, the J end lost 8 bases, and 18 bases lay between the germline ends. Germline CDR1 is DFQATT and CDR2 is SNEGSKA (reference sequence). The CDR3 spells CSATGLGGRDEQFF. The CDR3 DNA reads TGCAGTGCTACCGGACTAGGGGGACGGGATGAGCAGTTCTTC.

This clonotype occurred a few times. The chain uses TRBV29-1 and TRBJ1-1; D is unclear. The CDR3 consists of 14 residues. Per the germline V gene, CDR1 is SQVTM and CDR2 is ANQGSEA. Trimming stripped 0 bases from V and 8 bases from J, with 16 bases between. The DNA of the CDR3 is TGCAGCGTTGAAGAGGTCTCACTAGGAGCAGAAGCTTTCTTT. Amino acids: CSVEEVSLGAEAFF.

V and J are TRBV2 and TRBJ2-7; no firm D call. This CDR3 spans 13 amino acids. Germline CDR1 SNHLY, CDR2 FYNNEI. The V gene lost 4 bases and the J gene lost 7 bases, with 14 bases spanning the gap. This chain's CDR3 is CASSVNKGREQYV. The CDR3 DNA reads TGTGCCAGCAGTGTAAATAAAGGGCGTGAGCAGTACGTC.

This clonotype has only a few counts. The V call is TRBV12-3 or TRBV12-4, the J call TRBJ1-1, with no clear D. CDR3 length: 13 amino acids. Trimming shortened V by 7 bases and J by 0 bases, and 9 bases separated the two germline ends. The CDR3 loop is CASTGQLNTEAFF. The CDR3 nucleotides are TGTGCCAGCACCGGTCAACTGAACACTGAAGCTTTCTTT.

The DNA for the CDR3 is TGTGCCAGCAGCTCGGCGGGGGAGAGGGCCTATGGCTACACCTTC. Protein sequence: CASSSAGERAYGYTF. The chain couples TRBV4-2 to TRBJ1-2; D perhaps matches TRBD1 (5 bases). Trimming took off 5 bases at V and 4 bases at J, with 17 bases between the two ends. Germline V gene lookup returns CDR1 LGHNA and CDR2 YNFKEQ. The CDR3 is 15 amino acids.

This chain joins TRBV20-1 and TRBJ2-2, with D perhaps TRBD2 (5 bases). V gave up 5 bases and J gave up 5 bases, with 9 bases separating them. From germline, CDR1 is DFQATT and CDR2 SNEGSKA (reference sequence). CDR3 length: 12 amino acids. CDR3 amino acids: CSAPGRTGELFF. As DNA, the CDR3 is TGCAGTGCTCCGGGAAGGACCGGGGAGCTGTTTTTT.

The rearrangement links TRBV4-3 to TRBJ2-2; perhaps TRBD1 as D (6 bases). Trimming stripped 3 bases from V and 0 bases from J, with 14 bases between. The CDR3 is made up of 17 amino acids. Looked up from germline, CDR1 is LGHNA and CDR2 is YSLEER. The CDR3: CASSQESGTTNTGELFF. The CDR3 DNA follows: TGCGCCAGCAGCCAGGAGTCCGGGACAACGAACACCGGGGAGCTGTTTTTT.

This clonotype turned up a few times. V gene TRBV12-3 or TRBV12-4 combines with J gene TRBJ1-1; weak D call: TRBD1 (6 bases). With 5 bases removed from V and 4 bases from J, the gap between germline ends came to 23 bases. The CDR3 is 17 residues long. The CDR3 bases are TGTGCCAGCAGTCCCCCGGGGGCAGGCATCGATATCACTGAAGCTTTCTTT. This translates into CASSPPGAGIDITEAFF.

This sequence joins TRBV10-3 and TRBJ2-7; 11 nucleotides match TRBD1. This CDR3 contains 17 residues. The germline gives CDR1 ENHRY, CDR2 SYGVKD. The V gene end was trimmed by 10 bases and the J gene end by 3 bases; junction bases not matched to a gene: 17. For the CDR3, the DNA is TGTGCCAGCAGCGAGTCGTTCGGGACAGGGGGATACTACGAGCAGTACTTC. The encoded protein is CASSESFGTGGYYEQYF.

This clonotype was seen a handful of times. The CDR3 reads CASSFYDSETQYF. As DNA, the CDR3 is TGTGCCAGCAGTTTCTACGACTCGGAGACCCAGTACTTC. The gene calls are TRBV12-3 or TRBV12-4 and TRBJ2-5; no reliable D call. The CDR3 has 13 residues. Trimming left V 3 bases short and J 5 bases short, with 10 bases between.

V is TRBV7-2 and J is TRBJ1-6, with D tentatively TRBD1 (6 bases). V lost 2 bases and J 6 bases, leaving 11 bases between the germline ends. CDR3 size: 15 residues. From germline, CDR1 is SGHTA and CDR2 FQGNSA. The CDR3: CASSLKGDLNSPLHF. The CDR3 DNA reads as TGTGCCAGCAGCTTAAAGGGGGACCTTAATTCACCCCTCCACTTT.

This clonotype was seen more than once but under ten times. The J gene is TRBJ1-1, the V gene TRBV7-2, with 9 bases that match TRBD1. In germline, CDR1 is SGHTA, CDR2 FQGNSA. With 3 bases clipped from V and 3 bases from J, the junction kept 2 bases outside the gene matches. This CDR3 is 14 amino acids long. In DNA form, the CDR3 reads TGTGCCAGCAGCTTTGGGACAGGGCACACTGAAGCTTTCTTT. It translates to CASSFGTGHTEAFF.

Here the CDR3 DNA reads TGCAGTGCTAGAACTCGGGCTAATGAAAAACTGTTTTTT. Protein sequence: CSARTRANEKLFF. This chain connects TRBV20-1 to TRBJ1-4; D unresolved. Germline V CDR1 and CDR2: DFQATT, SNEGSKA (reference sequence). The V and J ends lost 2 bases and 3 bases respectively, with 7 bases between them. CDR3 length: 13 amino acids.

This clonotype has a handful of counts. V is TRBV10-3 and J is TRBJ2-1; 7 bases align to TRBD2. The CDR3 is made up of 13 amino acids. V lost 1 base to trimming and J lost 15 bases; unmatched junction nucleotides: 9. Germline CDR1 ENHRY, CDR2 SYGVKD. The CDR3 bases are TGTGCCATCAGTGAGTTGAAGGGCGGGAGTCCGTTCTTC. Its protein is CAISELKGGSPFF.

The V call is TRBV4-3, the J call TRBJ1-4; weak D call: TRBD1 (5 bases). There are 14 residues in the CDR3. Germline V gene sequence: CDR1 LGHNA, CDR2 YSLEER. Trimming took off 4 bases at V and 6 bases at J, with 12 bases between the two ends. For the CDR3, the DNA is TGCGCCAGCAGCCCAGGGACTAAGGATGAAAAACTGTTTTTT. It codes for CASSPGTKDEKLFF.

The chain employs TRBV6-5 and TRBJ2-1, with 7 bases lining up with TRBD1. The CDR3 covers 13 residues. J was trimmed by 12 bases and V by 6 bases; bases with no gene match: 11. In germline, CDR1 is MNHEY, CDR2 SVGAGI. The CDR3 DNA reads TGTGCCAGCAGCAACTTGGGGGACAGAGTGCAGTTCTTC. Translation: CASSNLGDRVQFF.

This clonotype was detected only a few times. The chain is built from TRBV11-3 and TRBJ1-3, with D tentatively TRBD1 (5 bases). CDR3 size: 17 residues. The V and J ends lost 5 bases and 1 base respectively, with 18 bases between them. CDR1 is SGHNT, CDR2 YENEEA, per germline. This CDR3 reads CASSAGPGKESGNTIYF. Here the CDR3 DNA reads TGTGCCAGCAGCGCCGGACCAGGGAAAGAATCTGGAAACACCATATATTTT. Based on the CDR3 plus reference TRBV11-3 and TRBJ1-3, the full variable domain is EAGVVQSPRYKIIEKKQPVAFWCNPISGHNTLYWYLQNLGQGPELLIRYENEEAVDDSQLPKDRFSAERLKGVDSTLKIQPAELGDSAVYLCASSAGPGKESGNTIYFGEGSWLTVV.

This clonotype has a handful of counts. The DNA for the CDR3 is TGCAGCGTCCGTACCGGGACTAGCGGCTCCTACGAGCAGTACTTC. It translates to CSVRTGTSGSYEQYF. The V and J genes are TRBV29-1 and TRBJ2-7; 11 nucleotides agree with TRBD2. The trim removed 6 bases at V and 0 bases at J, leaving 7 bases unmatched. CDR3 length: 15 amino acids. Germline values: CDR1 SQVTM, CDR2 ANQGSEA.

This clonotype has more than one count but fewer than ten. The chain carries TRBV6-2 or TRBV6-3 and TRBJ2-1; tentatively, D is TRBD1 or TRBD2 (5 bases each). The CDR3 is 11 residues long. The V end lost 2 bases, the J end lost 9 bases, and 5 bases lay between the germline ends. Germline V gives CDR1 MNHEY, CDR2 SVGEGT. The CDR3 DNA follows: TGTGCCAGCAGTTACGGGGGTGAGCAGTTCTTC. It specifies CASSYGGEQFF.

This sequence joins TRBV19 and TRBJ2-3, with TRBD2 matching over 10 bases. J gave up 8 bases and V 3 bases, and 14 bases lay outside the gene matches. Looked up from germline, CDR1 is LNHDA and CDR2 is SQIVND (reference sequence). The CDR3 spans 17 residues. The CDR3: CASSITPAGGLAATQYF. CDR3 DNA: TGTGCCAGTAGTATTACCCCAGCGGGAGGGTTAGCGGCTACGCAGTATTTT. The entire variable domain, with the rest obtained from reference TRBV19 and TRBJ2-3, is as follows: DGGITQSPKYLFRKEGQNVTLSCEQNLNHDAMYWYRQDPGQGLRLIYYSQIVNDFQKGDIAEGYSVSREKKESFPLTVTSAQKNPTAFYLCASSITPAGGLAATQYFGPGTRLTVL.

The chain couples TRBV19 to TRBJ2-7; 9 bases match TRBD1. V trimming: 5 bases; J trimming: 5 bases; junction bases outside the gene matches: 7. The CDR3 totals 14 residues. Germline V CDR1 and CDR2: LNHDA, SQIVND (reference sequence). The CDR3 loop reads CASSSRGDRDEQYF. The CDR3 nucleotides are TGTGCCAGTAGTTCACGTGGGGACAGGGACGAGCAGTACTTC.

The genes are TRBV5-5 and TRBJ2-3, with 9 bases identical to TRBD2. The CDR3 spans 14 residues. The junction had 7 bases not matched to a gene; V was cut back by 4 bases and J by 7 bases. Germline-derived CDR1 and CDR2 are SGHKS and YYEKEE (reference sequence). In nucleotides, the CDR3 is TGTGCCAGCAGCCCCGTAGCGGGAGTAAATACGCAGTATTTT. Translated: CASSPVAGVNTQYF.

This clonotype was counted at least ten times. This rearrangement joins TRBV12-3 or TRBV12-4 to TRBJ2-2; no definite D call. The CDR3 contains 16 residues. V lost 7 bases to trimming and J lost 4 bases, with 19 bases between them. CDR3 loop: CASTLQSSSATGELFF. The CDR3 nucleotides are TGTGCCAGCACCCTCCAGAGTAGTTCAGCCACCGGGGAGCTGTTTTTT.

This clonotype was detected a few times. The V and J genes are TRBV10-1 and TRBJ2-7, with D maybe TRBD2 (6 bases). V dropped 0 bases and J dropped 0 bases, with 30 bases sitting between them. There are 22 residues in the CDR3. Per germline, CDR1 WNHNN and CDR2 SYGVQD (reference sequence). CDR3 amino acids: CASSESDGPPGCGTVSSYEQYV. The CDR3 DNA sequence: TGCGCCAGCAGTGAGTCGGACGGACCTCCGGGGTGTGGGACTGTGAGCTCCTACGAGCAGTACGTC.

The rearrangement links TRBV30 to TRBJ2-6, with unresolved D. Trimming shortened V by 0 bases and J by 2 bases, and 2 bases separated the two germline ends. Germline CDR1 GTSNPN, CDR2 SVGIG (reference sequence). The CDR3 contains 13 residues. Written as DNA, the CDR3 is TGTGCCTGGAGTGTACCTGGGGCCAACGTCCTGACTTTC. Translation: CAWSVPGANVLTF.

This chain connects TRBV13 to TRBJ1-2; tentatively, D is TRBD1 (5 bases). The CDR3 runs to 14 residues. V was pared by 3 bases and J by 2 bases, with 10 bases between. Germline CDR1 PRHDT, CDR2 FYEKMQ (reference sequence). The CDR3 region has the DNA TGTGCCAGCAGCTTTAGTGGGACCAACTATGGCTACACCTTC. Protein: CASSFSGTNYGYTF.

The chain links TRBV6-1 to TRBJ1-1; no reliable D call. Trimming removed 0 bases from V and 4 bases from J, with 12 bases in between. This CDR3 spans 15 amino acids. From germline, CDR1 is MNHNS and CDR2 SASEGT. The CDR3 sequence: CASSEAYGVPTEAFF. CDR3 bases: TGTGCCAGCAGTGAAGCTTACGGGGTGCCCACTGAAGCTTTCTTT.

In this sample, this clonotype turned up many times. The V gene is TRBV20-1, the J gene TRBJ2-5, with 12 bases fitting TRBD2. V was pared by 7 bases and J by 5 bases, with 8 bases of the junction left unmatched. Germline-derived CDR1 and CDR2 are DFQATT and SNEGSKA (reference sequence). The CDR3 sequence is 14 residues long. The CDR3 region is CSVHGTSGLETQYF. CDR3 DNA: TGCAGTGTCCACGGGACTAGCGGGTTGGAGACCCAGTACTTC.